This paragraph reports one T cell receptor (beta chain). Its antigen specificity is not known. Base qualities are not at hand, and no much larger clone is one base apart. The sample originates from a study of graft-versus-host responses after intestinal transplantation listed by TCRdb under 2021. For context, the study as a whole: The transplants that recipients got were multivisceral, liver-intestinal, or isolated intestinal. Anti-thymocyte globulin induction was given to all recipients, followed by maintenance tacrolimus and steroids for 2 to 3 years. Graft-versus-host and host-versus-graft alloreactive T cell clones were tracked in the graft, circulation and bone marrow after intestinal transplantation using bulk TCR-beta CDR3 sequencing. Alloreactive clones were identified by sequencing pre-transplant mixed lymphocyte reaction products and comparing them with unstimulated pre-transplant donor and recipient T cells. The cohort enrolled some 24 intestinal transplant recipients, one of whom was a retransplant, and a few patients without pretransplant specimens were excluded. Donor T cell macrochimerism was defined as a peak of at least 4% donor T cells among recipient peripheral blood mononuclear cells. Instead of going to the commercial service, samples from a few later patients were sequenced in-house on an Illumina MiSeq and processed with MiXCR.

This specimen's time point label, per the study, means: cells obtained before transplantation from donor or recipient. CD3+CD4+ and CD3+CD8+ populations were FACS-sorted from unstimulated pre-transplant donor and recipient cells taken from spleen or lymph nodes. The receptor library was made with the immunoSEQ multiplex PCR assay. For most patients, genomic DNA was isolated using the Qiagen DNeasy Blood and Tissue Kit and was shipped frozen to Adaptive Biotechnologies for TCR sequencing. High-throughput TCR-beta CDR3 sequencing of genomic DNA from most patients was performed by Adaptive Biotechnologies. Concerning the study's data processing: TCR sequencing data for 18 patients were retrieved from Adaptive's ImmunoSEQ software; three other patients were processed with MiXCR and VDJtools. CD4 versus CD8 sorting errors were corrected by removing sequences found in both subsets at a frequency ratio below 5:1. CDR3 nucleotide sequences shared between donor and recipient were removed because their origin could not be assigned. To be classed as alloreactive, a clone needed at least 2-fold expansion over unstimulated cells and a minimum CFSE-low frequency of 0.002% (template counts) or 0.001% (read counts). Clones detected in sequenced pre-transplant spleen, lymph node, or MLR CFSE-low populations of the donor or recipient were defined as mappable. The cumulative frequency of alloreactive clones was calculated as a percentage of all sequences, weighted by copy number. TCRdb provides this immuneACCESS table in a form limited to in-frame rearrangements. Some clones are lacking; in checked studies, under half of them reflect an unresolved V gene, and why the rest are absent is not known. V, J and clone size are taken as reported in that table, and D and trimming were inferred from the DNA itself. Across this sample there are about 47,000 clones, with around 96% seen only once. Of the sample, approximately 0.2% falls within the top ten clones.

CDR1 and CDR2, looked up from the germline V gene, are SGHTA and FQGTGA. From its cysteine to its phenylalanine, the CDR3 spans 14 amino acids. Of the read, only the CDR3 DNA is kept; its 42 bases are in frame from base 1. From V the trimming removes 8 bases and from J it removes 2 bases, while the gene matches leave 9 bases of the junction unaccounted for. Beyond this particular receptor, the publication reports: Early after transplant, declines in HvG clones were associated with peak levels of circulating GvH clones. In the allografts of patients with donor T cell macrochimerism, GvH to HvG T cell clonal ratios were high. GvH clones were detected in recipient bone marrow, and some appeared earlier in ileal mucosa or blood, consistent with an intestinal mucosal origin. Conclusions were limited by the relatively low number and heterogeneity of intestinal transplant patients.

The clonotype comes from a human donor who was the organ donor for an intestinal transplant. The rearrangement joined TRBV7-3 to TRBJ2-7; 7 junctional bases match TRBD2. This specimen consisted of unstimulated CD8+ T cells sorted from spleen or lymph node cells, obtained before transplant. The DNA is TGTGCCAGCGCGGCGGGGGATCAGACCTACGAGCAGTACTTC. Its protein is CASAAGDQTYEQYF.